This T cell receptor (beta chain) derives from a study of blood T cells in healthy people across ages (dated by TCRdb to the mid-2010s). In terms of the full investigation: In model experiments, template switching captured about one uniquely barcoded TCR beta cDNA molecule for every two T cells. Donors of different ages were randomly distributed across sequencing lanes to avoid experimental bias. Donors were grouped into four age groups: young (average approximately 15 years), middle-aged (under 40), aged (around 62) and long-lived (less than 85). Two additional independent replicas of 1 million unique cDNA reads from the same blood draw were analyzed for two donors (one aged 18 to 30 and one aged 80 or older). Using deep sequencing normalized with unique cDNA molecular identifiers, the study measured how TCR beta repertoire diversity changes with age.

Library preparation was by 5' RACE. Data came from an Illumina HiSeq 2500. A second PCR of roughly 7 to 12 cycles was run with a J-beta primer mix and a sample-barcoded 5' primer. Each TCR beta cDNA molecule received a unique molecular identifier from a template-switch 5' adaptor carrying 12 random nucleotides. At least 2.5 million CDR3-containing paired-end reads were obtained from each sample. First-strand cDNA was synthesized from all RNA with the Mint cDNA synthesis kit, primed by a TRBC-specific oligonucleotide. All cDNA was treated with uracil-DNA glycosylase and then went through a first 18-cycle PCR with the universal primers M1SS and BC2_uni_R. Under the source paper's analysis protocol: For normalization, 1 million high-quality reads, each with a distinct molecular identifier, were randomly selected from each sample. Instead of being binned into consensus sequences, reads with shared molecular identifiers were discarded. MiTCR, run with a Q25 quality threshold and the strictest error-elimination algorithm, handled CDR3 identification, clonotype clustering and error correction. Lower-bound total TCR beta diversity was estimated with a nonparametric unseen species model using Euler transformation. TCRdb passed the public sequencing reads through fastp at Q25 and MiXCR, retaining productive beta sequences. Each CDR3 protein gets just one entry, which takes the most common genes and DNA from the rows behind it. These V and J calls originate from TCRdb's pipeline instead of the authors' own analysis. The sample data list about 570,000 distinct CDR3 sequences, and about 25% of these were observed just once. The top ten constitute approximately 17% of the sample.

Systemically healthy Caucasian individuals from Russia, around 39 in total and aged roughly 6 to 100 years, were included as donors. Each donor gave about 9.7 milliliters of peripheral blood, drawn into EDTA-treated Vacutainer tubes. Ficoll-Paque density-gradient centrifugation was used to isolate PBMCs, with at least 6.5 million obtained per sample. Total RNA, at least 6 micrograms per sample, was extracted from PBMCs with Trizol reagent. For every donor, an aliquot of PBMCs went through flow cytometry to measure the percentages of naive CD45RAhigh/CD27high T cells. Measured from the cysteine to the phenylalanine, the CDR3 is 15 residues long. Only the CDR3 DNA is retained, 45 bases long and in frame from the first base. Based on the germline V gene (reference sequence), the CDR1 and CDR2 sequences are DFQATT and SNEGSKA. V is cut back by 0 bases and J by 5 bases, with 5 bases in the junction unmatched.

Remarks on this clonotype: The target of this receptor is not known. Base qualities are not recorded, but no much larger clone differs from it by a single base.

On the study overall, not on this receptor specifically: Estimates of total diversity based on one million sequenced T cells were considered lower bounds and underestimates. There was a strong correlation between observed TCR beta diversity and the percentage of naive T cells measured by flow cytometry. The CMV infection status of donors was not known, potentially confounding age-related changes in expanded clonotypes. Bulk unsorted PBMC profiling prevented conclusive comparison of naive and antigen-experienced compartments. As age increased, observed TCR beta diversity per million T cells dropped in a roughly linear way, and a significant reduction was already evident by age 40. Compared with the aged group, the long-lived group had more naive CD4+ T cells, fewer expanded clones and increased TCR diversity, suggesting age selection.

The sample was blood. Here the chain combines TRBV20-1 and TRBJ2-2; 8 bases in the junction line up with TRBD2. The clonotype comes from a woman in her sixties or seventies in good health. Here the CDR3 is given as CSARDSGGETGELFF. The nucleotides are TGCAGTGCTAGAGATTCGGGGGGGGAGACCGGGGAGCTGTTTTTT.